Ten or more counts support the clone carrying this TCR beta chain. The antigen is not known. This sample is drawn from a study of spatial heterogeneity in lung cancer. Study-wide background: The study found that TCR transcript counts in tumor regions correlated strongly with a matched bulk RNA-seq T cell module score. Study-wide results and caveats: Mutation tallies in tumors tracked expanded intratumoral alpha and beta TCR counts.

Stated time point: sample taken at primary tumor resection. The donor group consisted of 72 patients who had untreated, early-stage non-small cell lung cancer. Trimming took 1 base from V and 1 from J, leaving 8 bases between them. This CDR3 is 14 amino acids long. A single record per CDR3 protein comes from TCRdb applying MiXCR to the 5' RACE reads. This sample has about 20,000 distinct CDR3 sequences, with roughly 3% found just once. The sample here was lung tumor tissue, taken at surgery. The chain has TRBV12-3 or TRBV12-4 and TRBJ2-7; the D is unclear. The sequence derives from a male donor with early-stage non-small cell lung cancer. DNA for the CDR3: TGTGCCAGCAGTTTAGGTTTTATATCCTACGAGCAGTACTTC. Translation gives CASSLGFISYEQYF.